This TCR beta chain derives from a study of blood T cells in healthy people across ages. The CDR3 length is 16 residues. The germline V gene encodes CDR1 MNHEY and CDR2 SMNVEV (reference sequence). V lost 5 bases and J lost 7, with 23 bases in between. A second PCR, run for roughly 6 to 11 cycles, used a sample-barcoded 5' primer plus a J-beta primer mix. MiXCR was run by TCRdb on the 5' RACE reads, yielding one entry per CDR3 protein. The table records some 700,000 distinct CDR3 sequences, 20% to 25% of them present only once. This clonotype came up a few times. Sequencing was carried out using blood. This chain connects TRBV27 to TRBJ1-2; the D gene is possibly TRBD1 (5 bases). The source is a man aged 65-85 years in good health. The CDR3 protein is CASSVPGTSGPGGYTF. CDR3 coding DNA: TGTGCCAGCAGTGTCCCCGGGACGTCTGGGCCTGGTGGCTACACCTTC.